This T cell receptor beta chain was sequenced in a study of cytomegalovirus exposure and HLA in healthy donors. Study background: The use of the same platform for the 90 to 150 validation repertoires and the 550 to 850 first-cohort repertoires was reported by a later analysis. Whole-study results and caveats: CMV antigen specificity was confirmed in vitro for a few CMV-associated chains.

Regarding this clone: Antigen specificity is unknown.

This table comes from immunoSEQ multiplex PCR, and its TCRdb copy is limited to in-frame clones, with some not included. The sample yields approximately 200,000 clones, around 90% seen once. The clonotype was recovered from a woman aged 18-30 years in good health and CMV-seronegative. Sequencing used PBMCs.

The chain's CDR3 is CASSPGHPNYGYTF. The CDR3 coding sequence is TGTGCCAGCAGTCCAGGGCATCCTAACTATGGCTACACCTTC. This rearrangement joins TRBV28 to TRBJ1-2; tentatively, D is TRBD1 (5 bases). Germline CDR1 and CDR2: MDHEN and SYDVKM. The CDR3 consists of 14 residues. V lost 5 bases and J 0 bases, leaving 10 bases between the germline ends.